The 11 T cell receptor beta chains below come from one sample, sequenced in a study of blood T cell repertoires in COVID-19. TCRdb's copy holds only in-frame clones and misses some; the assay was immunoSEQ multiplex PCR. The sample includes approximately 120,000 clones, more than 70% of them seen just once. The sequenced sample was peripheral blood. These receptors were collected from an elderly man with active or convalescent COVID-19.

The chain recombines TRBV5-4 with TRBJ1-2; 8 bases map to TRBD1. The germline V gene encodes CDR1 SGHNT and CDR2 YYREEE (reference sequence). The CDR3 is made up of 15 amino acids. The junction had 6 bases not matched to a gene; V was cut back by 4 bases and J by 1 base. The CDR3 loop is CASSTTGGFNYGYTF. The CDR3 DNA sequence: TGTGCCAGCAGCACCACAGGGGGATTTAACTATGGCTACACCTTC.

The gene calls are TRBV19 and TRBJ1-1; the D is unclear. The ends were cut back, 5 bases at V and 5 bases at J, with 12 bases in the middle. Germline loops: CDR1 LNHDA, CDR2 SQIVND (reference sequence). CDR3 length: 13 residues. The CDR3: CASSRTPRTEAFF. The CDR3 DNA reads as TGTGCCAGTAGTCGGACTCCGAGGACTGAAGCTTTCTTT.

J is TRBJ2-6 and V is TRBV19; D perhaps matches TRBD2 (5 bases). CDR1 is LNHDA and CDR2 is SQIVND in the germline V gene (reference sequence). This CDR3 contains 15 residues. V was trimmed by 8 bases and J by 2 bases, leaving 13 bases between them. CDR3 sequence (DNA): TGTGCCAGTGCGCCGGGGTTCGCTGGGGCCAACGTCCTGACTTTC. Protein product: CASAPGFAGANVLTF.

The gene calls are TRBV12-3 or TRBV12-4 and TRBJ1-1; no clear D gene. The CDR3 totals 13 residues. V lost 5 bases to trimming and J lost 1 base, with 8 bases between them. The CDR3 is CASSRNWNTEAFF. The CDR3 coding sequence is TGTGCCAGCAGTCGTAATTGGAACACTGAAGCTTTCTTT.

The CDR3 region has the DNA TGTGCCAGCAGCCTTCCGCCGTGGAGGGAGCAGTACTTC. Translation gives CASSLPPWREQYF. J is TRBJ2-7 and V is TRBV9, with D tentatively TRBD2 (5 bases). Germline V gene sequence: CDR1 SGDLS, CDR2 YYNGEE. CDR3 length: 13 residues. Trimming took 4 bases from V and 7 from J, leaving 15 bases between them.

The rearrangement joins TRBV7-8 to TRBJ1-1; a weak D match, TRBD1 (5 bases). V was clipped by 1 base and J by 4 bases, with 10 bases between them. The CDR3 sequence is 14 residues long. Germline values: CDR1 SGHVS, CDR2 FQNEAQ. The CDR3 sequence: CASSLDVRVTEAFF. CDR3 nucleotide sequence: TGTGCCAGCAGCTTAGACGTCAGGGTCACTGAAGCTTTCTTT.

CDR3 in amino acids: CATCRGQNTEAFF. CDR3 sequence (DNA): TGTGCCACTTGTAGGGGGCAGAACACTGAAGCTTTCTTT. The V call is TRBV6-5, the J call TRBJ1-1; 7 nucleotides align to TRBD1. The CDR3 consists of 13 residues. With V trimmed by 10 bases and J by 1 base, 6 bases remained unmatched. Germline V lookup: CDR1 MNHEY, CDR2 SVGAGI.

The V and J genes are TRBV7-8 and TRBJ1-4, with D possibly TRBD1 on 5 matching bases. The length of the CDR3 is 15 residues. The V and J ends lost 4 bases and 3 bases respectively, with 12 bases between them. Germline-derived CDR1 and CDR2 are SGHVS and FQNEAQ. In DNA form, the CDR3 reads TGTGCCAGCAGCTCGAACGACAGACCTAATGAAAAACTGTTTTTT. Its translation: CASSSNDRPNEKLFF.

The rearrangement links TRBV4-3 to TRBJ1-6; D not certain. This CDR3 region has 12 residues. The germline V gene encodes CDR1 LGHNA and CDR2 YSLEER. V lost 0 bases and J lost 15, with 9 bases in between. CDR3 in DNA: TGCGCCAGCAGCCAAGACAGAAATGTCCTCCACTTT. Its translation is CASSQDRNVLHF.

This chain connects TRBV5-1 to TRBJ2-3; 11 bases line up with TRBD1. The V gene end was trimmed by 0 bases and the J gene end by 11 bases; junction bases not matched to a gene: 14. CDR3 length: 17 residues. Germline V gene data show CDR1 as SGHRS and CDR2 as YFSETQ. The CDR3 DNA follows: TGCGCCAGCAGCTTGGCCACGGACAGGGGGCTAGCAGGGGGGCAGTATTTT. It codes for CASSLATDRGLAGGQYF.

This clone was found a few times. This sequence joins TRBV6-6 and TRBJ1-6; 9 bases map to TRBD1. From germline, CDR1 is MNHNY and CDR2 SVGAGI (reference sequence). The CDR3 contains 18 residues. The V gene end was trimmed by 5 bases and the J gene end by 10 bases; junction bases not matched to a gene: 18. The CDR3 sequence: CASSQYWGQGNIWSPLHF. DNA of the CDR3: TGTGCCAGCAGTCAGTATTGGGGACAGGGAAATATTTGGTCACCCCTCCACTTT.